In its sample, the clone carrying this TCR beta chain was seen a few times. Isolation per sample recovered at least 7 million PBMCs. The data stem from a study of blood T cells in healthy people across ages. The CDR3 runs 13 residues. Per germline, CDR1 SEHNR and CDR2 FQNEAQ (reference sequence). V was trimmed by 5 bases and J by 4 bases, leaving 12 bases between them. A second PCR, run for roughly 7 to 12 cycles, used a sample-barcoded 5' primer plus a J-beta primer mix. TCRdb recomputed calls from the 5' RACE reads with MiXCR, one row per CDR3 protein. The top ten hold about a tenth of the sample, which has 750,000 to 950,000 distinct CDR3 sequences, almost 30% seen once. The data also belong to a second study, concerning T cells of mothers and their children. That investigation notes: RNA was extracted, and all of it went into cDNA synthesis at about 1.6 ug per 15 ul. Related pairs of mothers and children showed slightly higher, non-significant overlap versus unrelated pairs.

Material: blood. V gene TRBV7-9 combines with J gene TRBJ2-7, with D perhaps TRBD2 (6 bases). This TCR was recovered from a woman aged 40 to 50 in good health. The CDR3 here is CASSQLAGYEQYF. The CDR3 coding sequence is TGTGCCAGCAGCCAGCTCGCGGGATACGAGCAGTACTTC.